The present entry profiles one T cell receptor beta chain with its context. This record belongs to a study of CD8 T cells in Susac syndrome. The germline CDR1 and CDR2 sequences are SGDLS and YYNGEE. The V segment lost 4 bases and the J segment 4 bases; nucleotides outside the gene matches: 8. This CDR3 comprises 16 residues. It was with random hexamers that roughly 0.5 to 1 ug RNA was reverse transcribed. TCRdb reprocessed the immunoSEQ multiplex PCR reads via MiXCR and lists one record per CDR3 protein. The data show hundreds of thousands of distinct CDR3 sequences, with 85% seen just once and about 0.11% held by the top ten. The study sequenced TCR beta in blood CD8+ and CD4+ T cells.

Sequenced input: CD8+ T cells from PBMCs. The receptor was isolated from a human donor with multiple sclerosis. The gene calls are TRBV9 and TRBJ2-7; 13 bases match TRBD2. CDR3 sequence: CASSPTTSGRPYEQYF. Here the CDR3 DNA reads TGTGCCAGCAGCCCCACGACTAGCGGGAGGCCTTACGAGCAGTACTTC.